This TCR beta chain appears in the sequencing data of a study of blood T cells in healthy people across ages. General study points: Per million T cells, TCR beta diversity dropped about linearly as age rose. More naive CD4+ cells and higher diversity marked long-lived donors relative to aged donors.

CDR1 MNHNS and CDR2 SASEGT come from the germline V gene. The CDR3 has 16 residues. Trimming pared 6 bases from V and 1 base from J, leaving 13 bases between. Primed by a sample-barcoded 5' primer and a J-beta primer mix, a second PCR proceeded for about 6 to 11 cycles. Carrying 12 random nucleotides, a template-switch adaptor labeled each individual cDNA molecule. One entry per CDR3 protein, called by TCRdb with MiXCR from the 5' RACE reads. The profile covers about 380,000 distinct CDR3 sequences, with approximately 51% appearing a single time and 51% taken by the ten largest. As to this clonotype: Its matching antigen is unknown.

The J gene is TRBJ2-6, the V gene TRBV6-1, with D possibly TRBD1 on 6 matching bases. Sequenced material: blood. The clonotype was recovered from a man in his 60s in good health. The CDR3 DNA sequence: TGTGCCAGCAGCGAGCATACAGGGTCTGGGGCCAACGTCCTGACTTTC. Translated: CASSEHTGSGANVLTF.